The 19 T cell receptor beta chains below were found in one sample sequenced in a study of T cell responses to AZD1222 COVID-19 vaccine. Using immunoSEQ multiplex PCR, the repertoire was profiled, and TCRdb retains in-frame clones only, with some absent. The profile shows more than 150,000 clones, 80% to 95% of them singletons. Specimen: peripheral blood, collected 28 days after the second AZD1222 dose. The receptors derive from an adult who received the AZD1222 COVID-19 vaccine.

The count of this clone is one. The chain has TRBV21-1 and TRBJ2-3; the table calls TRBD2, which could not be checked here. TRBV21-1 is shown as a pseudogene. This CDR3 comprises 18 residues. The CDR3 DNA reads TGTGCCAGCAGCGACGGGACTAGCGGGGGGGCTAGCACAGATACGCAGTATTTT. Protein sequence: CASSDGTSGGASTDTQYF.

The V call is TRBV5-1, the J call TRBJ2-3; 10 bases map to TRBD2. This CDR3 has 14 residues. V lost 4 bases to trimming and J lost 8 bases; unmatched junction nucleotides: 7. Per germline, CDR1 SGHRS and CDR2 YFSETQ. The DNA for the CDR3 is TGCGCCAGCAGCACCCTGCTAGCGGGAGTTACGCAGTATTTT. The encoded protein is CASSTLLAGVTQYF.

This chain joins TRBV30 and TRBJ1-2; TRBD1 matches at 11 bases. The CDR3 runs to 12 residues. The germline gives CDR1 GTSNPN, CDR2 SVGIG (reference sequence). The CDR3 DNA follows: TGTTCAACGGGACAGGGGGTAGGTGGCTACACCTTC. Its protein product is CSTGQGVGGYTF.

As to this clone: One junction end disagrees with the germline gene, perhaps due to a read error. This chain connects TRBV11-2 to TRBJ2-7, with 9 positions matching TRBD2. CDR3 length: 14 amino acids. Per germline, CDR1 SGHAT and CDR2 FQNNGV. CDR3 in amino acids: CASSLASGNYEQYF. In DNA form, the CDR3 reads TGTGCCAGCAGTTTAGCTAGCGGGAACTACGAGCAGTACTTC.

This rearrangement joins TRBV6-5 to TRBJ2-7, with D possibly TRBD2 on 6 matching bases. CDR3 length: 13 residues. Germline lookup yields CDR1 MNHEY and CDR2 SVGAGI. Deletions cut 4 bases from V and 4 bases from J, with 11 bases between. CDR3 bases: TGTGCCAGCAGTTCGCAGGAGGGATACGAGCAGTACTTC. It codes for CASSSQEGYEQYF.

V is TRBV4-1 and J is TRBJ1-6, with D hard to call. The length of the CDR3 is 21 residues. Germline V gene data show CDR1 as MGHRA and CDR2 as YSYEKL. The V gene lost 4 bases and the J gene lost 0 bases, with 25 bases spanning the gap. Here the CDR3 reads CASSLMGLTLDYSSYNSPLHF. Written as DNA, the CDR3 is TGCGCCAGCAGCCTTATGGGCCTAACTCTCGATTACAGCTCCTATAATTCACCCCTCCACTTT.

This chain uses TRBV21-1 with TRBJ1-1. TRBV21-1 is recorded as a pseudogene. CDR3 length: 14 amino acids. The CDR3 DNA reads TGTGCCAGCAGCACCCCTTCGGGGAACACTGAAGCTTTCTTT. Its translation is CASSTPSGNTEAFF.

The chain has TRBV7-2 and TRBJ1-4; D ambiguous. V was cut by 1 base and J by 7 bases, with 22 bases left in between. There are 18 residues in the CDR3. The germline gives CDR1 SGHTA, CDR2 FQGNSA. The chain's CDR3 is CASSLVGPLGGAGEKLFF. The CDR3, as DNA: TGTGCCAGCAGCTTAGTTGGGCCCCTGGGAGGTGCAGGTGAAAAACTGTTTTTT.

The genes are TRBV7-2 and TRBJ2-2, with 7 nucleotides matching TRBD1. With V trimmed by 8 bases and J by 0 bases, 6 bases remained unmatched. The CDR3 is 15 amino acids. The germline CDR1 and CDR2 sequences are SGHTA and FQGNSA. The CDR3 is CASAPDRTNTGELFF. For the CDR3, the DNA is TGTGCCAGCGCTCCGGACAGGACGAACACCGGGGAGCTGTTTTTT.

V is TRBV11-2 and J is TRBJ1-4; D possibly corresponds to TRBD1 (6 bases). The CDR3 sequence is 13 residues long. Germline V lookup: CDR1 SGHAT, CDR2 FQNNGV. V was trimmed by 5 bases and J by 7 bases, leaving 11 bases between them. The CDR3 protein is CASSSQGSEKLFF. The CDR3 coding sequence is TGTGCCAGCAGCAGCCAGGGGAGTGAAAAACTGTTTTTT.

The chain links TRBV12-5 to TRBJ1-2, with TRBD1 matching over 10 bases. The CDR3 spans 13 residues. Germline V gives CDR1 LGHNT, CDR2 FRNRAP. The V gene end was trimmed by 1 base and the J gene end by 7 bases; junction bases not matched to a gene: 0. As DNA, the CDR3 is TGTGCTAGTGGTTTGGGACAGGGGGCTGGCTACACCTTC. It translates to CASGLGQGAGYTF. Supplemented by reference TRBV12-5 and TRBJ1-2, the full variable domain reads DARVTQTPRHKVTEMGQEVTMRCQPILGHNTVFWYRQTMMQGLELLAYFRNRAPLDDSGMPKDRFSAEMPDATLATLKIQPSEPRDSAVYFCASGLGQGAGYTFGSGTRLTVV.

The chain has TRBV4-2 and TRBJ1-1; 9 nucleotides line up with TRBD1. The CDR3 totals 14 residues. V trimming: 3 bases; J trimming: 9 bases; junction bases outside the gene matches: 8. Germline V lookup: CDR1 LGHNA, CDR2 YNFKEQ. CDR3 loop: CASSQNSGTGKAFF. The CDR3 DNA reads TGTGCCAGCAGCCAGAACTCCGGGACAGGGAAAGCTTTCTTT.

A few counts support this clone. The gene calls are TRBV5-1 and TRBJ2-2; 7 bases fit TRBD2. Germline CDR1 and CDR2: SGHRS and YFSETQ. Trimming cost V 0 bases and J 6 bases; bases outside gene matches: 5. This CDR3 has 15 amino acids. The CDR3 protein is CASSLGTSTPGELFF. The CDR3 DNA sequence: TGCGCCAGCAGCTTGGGGACTAGTACTCCCGGGGAGCTGTTTTTT.

V and J are TRBV6-1 and TRBJ1-1, with unresolved D. The CDR3 spans 13 residues. Per germline, CDR1 MNHNS and CDR2 SASEGT. V lost 3 bases to trimming and J lost 0 bases, with 5 bases between them. DNA for the CDR3: TGTGCCAGCAGTGAGACAATGAACACTGAAGCTTTCTTT. Amino acids: CASSETMNTEAFF.

The rearrangement links TRBV5-1 to TRBJ2-3, with D maybe TRBD1 (5 bases). V was cut by 0 bases and J by 2 bases, with 13 bases left in between. The CDR3 is 16 amino acids. CDR1 and CDR2 from the germline V gene are SGHRS and YFSETQ. Written as DNA, the CDR3 is TGCGCCAGCAGCTTGGGAGAAGGGGTCTCCACAGATACGCAGTATTTT. Its protein product is CASSLGEGVSTDTQYF.

The chain uses TRBV24-1 and TRBJ2-1, with D uncertain. In germline, CDR1 is KGHDR, CDR2 SFDVKD. V was trimmed by 5 bases and J by 6 bases, leaving 10 bases between them. There are 13 residues in the CDR3. The CDR3 protein is CATSGSSTNEQFF. The CDR3 region has the DNA TGTGCCACCAGTGGATCCTCAACCAATGAGCAGTTCTTC.

This chain connects TRBV6-5 to TRBJ1-5; 7 bases line up with TRBD1. With V trimmed by 6 bases and J by 0 bases, 5 bases remained unmatched. The CDR3 runs to 15 residues. Germline CDR1 reads MNHEY; CDR2 reads SVGAGI. DNA of the CDR3: TGTGCCAGCAGCCCGGGACAGATTAGCAATCAGCCCCAGCATTTT. This translates into CASSPGQISNQPQHF.

This chain links TRBV7-6 with TRBJ1-4; tentatively, D is TRBD1 (5 bases). The germline V gene encodes CDR1 SGHVS and CDR2 FNYEAQ. Trimming took 2 bases from V and 8 from J, leaving 15 bases between them. CDR3 length equals 15 residues. CDR3 amino acids: CASSLSMGGGEKLFF. The CDR3 nucleotides read TGTGCCAGCAGCTTAAGTATGGGGGGAGGCGAAAAACTGTTTTTT.

V is TRBV29-1 and J is TRBJ1-2, with D perhaps TRBD1 (5 bases). The CDR3 totals 14 residues. Germline loops: CDR1 SQVTM, CDR2 ANQGSEA. Trimming took 7 bases from V and 3 from J, leaving 18 bases between them. CDR3 nucleotides: TGCAGCGCCCTAGGGATAGGGGTATACTATGGCTACACCTTC. Translated: CSALGIGVYYGYTF.